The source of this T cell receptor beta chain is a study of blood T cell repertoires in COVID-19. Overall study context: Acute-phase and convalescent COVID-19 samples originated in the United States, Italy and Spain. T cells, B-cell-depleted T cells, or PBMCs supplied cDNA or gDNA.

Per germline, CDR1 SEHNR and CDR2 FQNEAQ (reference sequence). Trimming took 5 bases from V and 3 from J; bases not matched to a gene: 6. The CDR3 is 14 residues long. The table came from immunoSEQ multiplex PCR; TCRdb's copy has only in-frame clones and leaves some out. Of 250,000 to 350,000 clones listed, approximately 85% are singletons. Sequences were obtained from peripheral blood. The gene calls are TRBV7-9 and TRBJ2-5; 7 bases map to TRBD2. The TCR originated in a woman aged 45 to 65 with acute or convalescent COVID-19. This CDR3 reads CASSPGLFKETQYF. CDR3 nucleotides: TGTGCCAGCAGCCCGGGACTATTCAAAGAGACCCAGTACTTC.